Each of the 6 T cell receptor beta chains below was sequenced from the same sample in a study of T cells in tumors after PD-1 blockade. Sequenced by immunoSEQ multiplex PCR; TCRdb stores in-frame clones only, minus some. The table lists roughly 14,000 clones, roughly 80% of them singletons. Sequences were derived from PBMCs, sampled after anti-PD-1 treatment. Receptors were obtained from a human donor with basal cell carcinoma.

The V call is TRBV27, the J call TRBJ2-7; TRBD1 or TRBD2 may be the D gene (5 bases each). Trimming removed 3 bases from V and 2 bases from J, with 23 bases in between. CDR1 is MNHEY, CDR2 SMNVEV, per germline (reference sequence). This CDR3 is built from 18 residues. This chain's CDR3 is CASSFSGFPAGQPYEQYF. The DNA of the CDR3 is TGTGCCAGCAGTTTTTCGGGGTTTCCGGCAGGACAACCCTACGAGCAGTACTTC.

The chain links TRBV7-3 to TRBJ2-5, with D unclear. V lost 5 bases and J 1 base, leaving 8 bases between the germline ends. The CDR3 has 13 residues. In germline, CDR1 is SGHTA, CDR2 FQGTGA. The CDR3 bases are TGTGCCAGCAGCCCTCAGGTCCAAGAGACCCAGTACTTC. Protein: CASSPQVQETQYF. The variable domain in full, completed from reference TRBV7-3 and TRBJ2-5, reads GAGVSQTPSNKVTEKGKYVELRCDPISGHTALYWYRQSLGQGPEFLIYFQGTGAADDSGLPNDRFFAVRPEGSVSTLKIQRTERGDSAVYLCASSPQVQETQYFGPGTRLLVL.

The gene calls are TRBV9 and TRBJ1-5, with 7 positions matching TRBD1. Per germline, CDR1 SGDLS and CDR2 YYNGEE. Unmatched junction bases numbered 4, after V lost 1 base and J lost 3 bases. This CDR3 spans 15 amino acids. The CDR3 region has the DNA TGTGCCAGCAGCGTACTAGGGACAGTCAATCAGCCCCAGCATTTT. Protein product: CASSVLGTVNQPQHF. The full variable domain, completed using reference TRBV9 and TRBJ1-5, is DSGVTQTPKHLITATGQRVTLRCSPRSGDLSVYWYQQSLDQGLQFLIQYYNGEERAKGNILERFSAQQFPDLHSELNLSSLELGDSALYFCASSVLGTVNQPQHFGDGTRLSIL.

The rearrangement joins TRBV3-1 (or the pseudogene TRBV3-2) to TRBJ2-3; 11 bases are a match to TRBD2. J lost 5 bases, V lost 0 bases, and 4 bases had no gene match. CDR1 is LGHDT and CDR2 is YNNKEL in the germline V gene (reference sequence). This CDR3 region has 16 residues. CDR3 nucleotide sequence: TGTGCCAGCAGCCAAGATAGGCTAGCGGGGGGAGATACGCAGTATTTT. Protein product: CASSQDRLAGGDTQYF.

The chain combines TRBV19 with TRBJ1-4; D is ambiguous. The germline CDR1 and CDR2 sequences are LNHDA and SQIVND (reference sequence). The CDR3 covers 15 residues. The V end lost 5 bases, the J end lost 0 bases, and 10 bases lay between the germline ends. The CDR3 DNA is TGTGCCAGTAGTTCACAGCCGGCAACTAATGAAAAACTGTTTTTT. Its translation: CASSSQPATNEKLFF.

This chain uses TRBV19 with TRBJ2-1, with 10 bases matching TRBD2. CDR1 is LNHDA, CDR2 SQIVND, per germline (reference sequence). The CDR3 consists of 16 residues. With V trimmed by 5 bases and J by 0 bases, 4 bases remained unmatched. The CDR3 DNA sequence: TGTGCCAGTAGTCCCCAGCGGGGGGGCTCCTACAATGAGCAGTTCTTC. Its translation is CASSPQRGGSYNEQFF.